This T cell receptor beta chain originates from a study of identifying expanded T cells in peripheral blood. Study-level points and caveats: Differentially abundant clones: around 1.2 between replicates, about 16 at around 14 days, 18 to 20 at four. Approximately two-week clone count variance significantly increased as total template count grew.

V lost 1 base, J lost 3 bases, and 7 bases stayed unmatched. This CDR3 has 16 amino acids. Germline CDR1 SGHTA, CDR2 FQGNSA. TCRdb keeps only in-frame clones here, not all; method: immunoSEQ multiplex PCR. The repertoire holds 70,000 to 95,000 clones, with about 90% as singletons. With regard to this clone: What it binds is unknown.

Collection occurred without any documented infections or immune events in donors. This clonotype was sampled from a person between 18 and 75 years old in good health. This chain connects TRBV7-2 to TRBJ2-7; TRBD2 matches at 9 bases. Sequenced: blood. The CDR3 here is CASSLVWWRGGYEQYF. The CDR3 nucleotides are TGTGCCAGCAGCTTAGTCTGGTGGCGGGGGGGCTACGAGCAGTACTTC.